The present entry profiles one TCR beta chain with its context. This record comes from a study of blood T cell repertoires in COVID-19. Study summary: Acute-phase and convalescent COVID-19 samples originated in the United States, Italy and Spain.

Per the original methods: Reference gene primer amplification gave nucleated cell count estimates. Sequencing was performed with immunoSEQ multiplex PCR; in TCRdb, only in-frame clones are kept and a portion is missing. That table furnishes V, J and clone size, whereas the DNA furnished D and trimming. The sample comprises 240,000 or so clones, roughly 90% of which are singletons, and 7.2% rests with the top ten. Looked up from germline, CDR1 is SEHNR and CDR2 is FQNEAQ (reference sequence). Trimming removed 5 bases from V and 7 bases from J, with 17 bases in between. The CDR3 has 14 amino acids. The V gene is TRBV7-9, the J gene TRBJ1-1; D ambiguous. The sample taken for sequencing was peripheral blood. This clonotype originated in a man between 60 and 75 years old who had recovered from COVID-19. In DNA form, the CDR3 reads TGTGCCAGCAGCCCCCCTGGGCAGGCCTATGAAGCTTTCTTT. Protein product: CASSPPGQAYEAFF. Variable domain in full (rest from reference TRBV7-9 and TRBJ1-1): DTGVSQNPRHKITKRGQNVTFRCDPISEHNRLYWYRQTLGQGPEFLTYFQNEAQLEKSRLLSDRFSAERPKGSFSTLEIQRTEQGDSAMYLCASSPPGQAYEAFFGQGTRLTVV.